Detailed here is one T cell receptor (beta chain). Researchers took RNA transcripts and amplified TCR beta CDR3 regions from them. An opening RT-PCR round employed HTBI primers and preceded a second-round multiplex PCR. Each CDR3 protein gets one entry after TCRdb re-called the multiplex PCR reads with MiXCR. The profile shows about 230,000 distinct CDR3 sequences, around 42% of them singletons. The data were taken from a study of Graves' ophthalmopathy and Graves' hyperthyroidism. The specimen sequenced was peripheral blood. The source of this sequence is an adult man with Graves' ophthalmopathy.

The CDR3 DNA sequence: TGTGCCAGCAGCTTGGTAGGGAGTCAATCACCCCTCCACTTT. Amino acids: CASSLVGSQSPLHF. V is TRBV5-6 and J is TRBJ1-6; no firm D call. There are 14 residues in the CDR3. V shed 0 bases and J shed 10 bases, with 11 bases lying between them. The germline gives CDR1 SGHDT, CDR2 YYEEEE.